This T cell receptor (beta chain) was sequenced for a study of T cells in Graves' hyperthyroidism and ophthalmopathy. Findings and limits, study-wide: The blood repertoire included most of the expanded thyroid clonotypes above 0.001. A model using 13 V-J features told ophthalmopathy apart from stable hyperthyroidism.

CDR3 size: 18 residues. The V end lost 0 bases, the J end lost 5 bases, and 22 bases lay between the germline ends. Germline CDR1 reads SNHLY; CDR2 reads FYNNEI. Amplification yielded TCR beta CDR3 regions, with RNA transcripts as the source. TCR CDR3 regions were first amplified by RT-PCR with HTBI primers. TCRdb reanalysed the multiplex PCR reads using MiXCR and keeps one entry per CDR3 protein. The sample includes approximately 530,000 distinct CDR3 sequences, 16% of them seen just once. This clonotype was seen many times. The target antigen is unknown. This clonotype was obtained from a woman aged 18-29 years with Graves' hyperthyroidism. The chain couples TRBV2 to TRBJ1-1; weak D call: TRBD1 (6 bases). Sequencing was done on a sample of blood. CDR3 protein: CASSEAPETGWGSTEAFF. Here the CDR3 DNA reads TGTGCCAGCAGTGAAGCCCCCGAGACAGGATGGGGCTCGACTGAAGCTTTCTTT.